This T cell receptor beta chain was sequenced for a study of blood T cell repertoires in COVID-19. About the study: Collection of acute and convalescent COVID-19 samples took place in the United States, Italy and Spain.

The assay was immunoSEQ multiplex PCR, and TCRdb's table has in-frame clones only and misses some. Of 98,000 or so clones in the sample, around 90% were seen once. CDR1 MNHNY and CDR2 SVGAGI come from the germline V gene (reference sequence). The CDR3 totals 12 residues. The V segment lost 11 bases and the J segment 5 bases; nucleotides outside the gene matches: 6. This chain joins TRBV6-6 and TRBJ2-3, with 8 bases lining up with TRBD1. The sequencing input was peripheral blood. This sequence originates from a man in his 60s with COVID-19, enrolled during active disease. CDR3 residues: CALQGDGDTQYF. The CDR3, as DNA: TGTGCCCTACAGGGGGACGGAGATACGCAGTATTTT.